A single sample is the source of the 24 T cell receptor beta chains below, sequenced in a study of technical replicates of blood from a handful of donors (dated by TCRdb to 2017 to 2019). Library prep was done by the immunoSEQ multiplex PCR assay. TCRdb stores this immuneACCESS table with in-frame sequences only. Part of the clones is absent; in the studies checked, under half of the shortfall reflects unresolved V genes, and no reason is known for the rest. Recorded for this sample are tens of thousands of clones; 75% to 90% of them occurred a single time. The ten most abundant clones make up approximately 4.6% of the sample. Material: PBMCs. These receptors originate from a human donor in good health. Some clones in this sample may be carry-over from other donors' samples.

The table lists this clone with a count of one. The chain joins TRBV21-1 to TRBJ2-6; the table names TRBD1, a call not compared with the DNA. TRBV21-1 is listed as a pseudogene. This CDR3 has 18 amino acids. In DNA form, the CDR3 reads TGTGCCAGCAGCATGGACAGTCCACCTCTCTCTGGGGCCAACGTCCTGACTTTC. This translates into CASSMDSPPLSGANVLTF.

The V and J genes are TRBV9 and TRBJ2-1, with 7 bases fitting TRBD2. With V trimmed by 1 base and J by 5 bases, 9 bases remained unmatched. The CDR3 is 16 residues long. Germline V CDR1 and CDR2: SGDLS, YYNGEE. DNA for the CDR3: TGTGCCAGCAGCGTAAGTTTACAGCGGGGTAACAATGAGCAGTTCTTC. It translates to CASSVSLQRGNNEQFF.

The CDR3 region has the DNA TGTGCCAGCAGCCCAAGATCCGGGGTACCGTCCCAGTACTTC. It translates to CASSPRSGVPSQYF. The chain links TRBV7-2 to TRBJ2-5; a possible D gene is TRBD2 (5 bases). This CDR3 contains 14 residues. In germline, CDR1 is SGHTA, CDR2 FQGNSA. Trimming pared 5 bases from V and 9 bases from J, leaving 19 bases between.

There are a few counts of this clone. This chain connects TRBV7-9 to TRBJ2-4; D might be TRBD1 (6 bases). Per germline, CDR1 SEHNR and CDR2 FQNEAQ (reference sequence). The CDR3 is made up of 16 amino acids. V lost 1 base, J lost 3 bases, and 13 bases lay in between. For the CDR3, the DNA is TGTGCCAGCAGCTTAGGGCAGGGGTGGAGCAAAAACATTCAGTACTTC. It specifies CASSLGQGWSKNIQYF.

The chain couples TRBV6-1 to TRBJ2-3, with D possibly matching TRBD2 (7 bases). In germline, CDR1 is MNHNS, CDR2 SASEGT. This CDR3 contains 15 residues. V lost 4 bases and J lost 6, with 17 bases in between. The CDR3 DNA is TGTGCCAGCAGTGCGGCGGGGGCGTATGTGGATACGCAGTATTTT. It is translated as CASSAAGAYVDTQYF.

This sequence joins TRBV19 and TRBJ2-7; TRBD2 agrees at 9 bases. J was trimmed by 2 bases and V by 6 bases; bases with no gene match: 2. The germline V gene has CDR1 LNHDA and CDR2 SQIVND (reference sequence). The CDR3 loop spans 13 amino acids. CDR3 in amino acids: CASSGLATYEQYF. The DNA for the CDR3 is TGTGCCAGTAGCGGACTAGCGACCTACGAGCAGTACTTC.

This chain joins TRBV7-2 and TRBJ1-2; D gene ambiguous. The CDR3 spans 16 residues. V lost 5 bases, J lost 2 bases, and 18 bases lay in between. The germline V gene encodes CDR1 SGHTA and CDR2 FQGNSA. The CDR3 loop reads CASSPRGEQKNYGYTF. The CDR3 bases are TGTGCCAGCAGCCCTCGGGGAGAACAAAAAAACTATGGCTACACCTTC.

The chain uses TRBV5-1 and TRBJ2-7, with D possibly matching TRBD2 (5 bases). With 2 bases removed from V and 2 bases from J, the gap between germline ends came to 11 bases. The CDR3 runs to 14 residues. Germline V lookup: CDR1 SGHRS, CDR2 YFSETQ. The CDR3 nucleotides are TGCGCCAGCAGCTTATCCCCGGGAACCTACGAGCAGTACTTC. Protein sequence: CASSLSPGTYEQYF.

The V call is TRBV12-1, the J call TRBJ2-1; TRBD2, the table's D call, was not compared with the DNA. TRBV12-1 is termed a pseudogene. This CDR3 is built from 16 residues. The CDR3 DNA follows: TGTGCCAGCAGCTGCCTCCGCGGGAAGGCAAGCAATGAGCAGTTCTTC. Amino acids: CASSCLRGKASNEQFF.

The chain's CDR3 is CASSTSDRGSFVSQHF. CDR3 sequence (DNA): TGTGCCAGTAGTACGTCGGACAGGGGGTCGTTTGTATCCCAGCATTTT. The V and J genes are TRBV19 and TRBJ1-5; TRBD1 aligns across 10 bases. V gave up 4 bases and J gave up 11 bases; unmatched junction bases: 14. The CDR3 spans 16 residues. Per the germline V gene, CDR1 is LNHDA and CDR2 is SQIVND (reference sequence).

The V and J genes are TRBV12-5 and TRBJ1-3; D ambiguous. The CDR3 runs 13 residues. Germline CDR1 reads LGHNT; CDR2 reads FRNRAP. The ends were cut back, 6 bases at V and 4 bases at J, with 10 bases in the middle. The CDR3 nucleotides read TGTGCTAGTGGGCGGCCCCCGGGAAACACCATATATTTT. Its translation: CASGRPPGNTIYF.

This clone was seen a handful of times. The chain links TRBV7-2 to TRBJ2-3, with 9 bases fitting TRBD2. Germline V gene sequence: CDR1 SGHTA, CDR2 FQGNSA. Losses at the gene ends were 1 base for V and 5 bases for J; bases not matched to a gene: 7. The CDR3 covers 16 residues. The CDR3 nucleotides are TGTGCCAGCAGCTTAGTCATAGCGGGAGTCAAAGATACGCAGTATTTT. It is translated as CASSLVIAGVKDTQYF.

This chain links TRBV11-3 with TRBJ2-1, with D possibly TRBD1 on 6 matching bases. In germline, CDR1 is SGHNT, CDR2 YENEEA. Between the trimmed V and J ends, which lost 5 bases and 5 bases, there was a span of 16 bases. The CDR3 contains 15 residues. Written as DNA, the CDR3 is TGTGCCAGCAGCCCGAGGGGGATCGGCAACAATGAGCAGTTCTTC. Encoded protein: CASSPRGIGNNEQFF.

This clone has only one observation. V and J are TRBV5-6 and TRBJ1-5; 8 positions agree with TRBD1. V shed 0 bases and J 7 bases; nucleotides not matched to a gene: 9. This CDR3 is 16 amino acids long. Germline CDR1 is SGHDT and CDR2 is YYEEEE. CDR3 sequence: CASSLGGQGFWQPQHF. CDR3 DNA: TGTGCCAGCAGCTTGGGCGGACAGGGTTTTTGGCAGCCCCAGCATTTT.

This clone has only a few counts. V and J are TRBV4-3 and TRBJ2-7, with D possibly TRBD2 on 6 matching bases. V lost 1 base to trimming and J lost 0 bases, with 13 bases between them. The CDR3 extends over 16 amino acids. Germline V gene sequence: CDR1 LGHNA, CDR2 YSLEER. CDR3 coding DNA: TGCGCCAGCAGCCAAGGGGACCGGGGGACCTCCTACGAGCAGTACTTC. As protein: CASSQGDRGTSYEQYF.

CDR3 sequence reads: CSVRQGNEAFF. Written as DNA, the CDR3 is TGCAGCGTTAGACAGGGGAATGAAGCTTTCTTT. The chain links TRBV29-1 to TRBJ1-1; 8 bases fit TRBD1. V shed 5 bases, J shed 7 bases, and the junction held 3 bases outside the gene matches. The CDR3 spans 11 residues. CDR1 is SQVTM, CDR2 ANQGSEA, per germline.

The V and J genes are TRBV9 and TRBJ2-5; 9 bases agree with TRBD2. The CDR3 is 14 amino acids. Losses at the gene ends were 4 bases for V and 5 bases for J; bases not matched to a gene: 6. CDR1 and CDR2 from the germline V gene are SGDLS and YYNGEE. The chain's CDR3 is CASSPGLARETQYF. The CDR3 nucleotides read TGTGCCAGCAGCCCGGGACTAGCAAGGGAGACCCAGTACTTC. The full variable domain, in which reference TRBV9 and TRBJ2-5 provide the parts outside the CDR3, is DSGVTQTPKHLITATGQRVTLRCSPRSGDLSVYWYQQSLDQGLQFLIQYYNGEERAKGNILERFSAQQFPDLHSELNLSSLELGDSALYFCASSPGLARETQYFGPGTRLLVL.

This rearrangement joins TRBV2 to TRBJ1-5; perhaps TRBD1 as D (6 bases). V lost 8 bases to trimming and J lost 3 bases, with 17 bases between them. CDR1 is SNHLY and CDR2 is FYNNEI in the germline V gene. The CDR3 runs to 15 residues. The CDR3: CASGKQGLANQPQHF. In DNA form, the CDR3 reads TGTGCCAGCGGGAAACAGGGTTTGGCCAATCAGCCCCAGCATTTT.

CDR3 sequence: CASSPAGGGRSNQPQHF. CDR3 in DNA: TGCGCCAGCAGCCCCGCCGGGGGGGGGAGGAGCAATCAGCCCCAGCATTTT. The V gene is TRBV5-1, the J gene TRBJ1-5; D possibly corresponds to TRBD1 (5 bases). CDR3 length equals 17 residues. Germline CDR1 reads SGHRS; CDR2 reads YFSETQ. V was shortened by 4 bases and J by 1 base, with 18 bases between the two germline ends. Full variable domain (remainder filled in from reference TRBV5-1 and TRBJ1-5): KAGVTQTPRYLIKTRGQQVTLSCSPISGHRSVSWYQQTPGQGLQFLFEYFSETQRNKGNFPGRFSGRQFSNSRSEMNVSTLELGDSALYLCASSPAGGGRSNQPQHFGDGTRLSIL.

This chain joins TRBV30 and TRBJ2-7; 9 bases map to TRBD1. Trimming at V came to 3 bases and at J to 6 bases, leaving 9 bases not matched to a gene. The V gene's germline CDR1 is GTSNPN and CDR2 SVGIG (reference sequence). The length of the CDR3 is 14 residues. The CDR3 sequence: CAWRGQGSKSEQYF. The CDR3 DNA is TGTGCCTGGAGGGGACAGGGTTCTAAGTCCGAGCAGTACTTC.

V gene TRBV9 combines with J gene TRBJ2-5; D unclear. Germline CDR1 and CDR2: SGDLS and YYNGEE. V gave up 5 bases and J gave up 4 bases, with 15 bases separating them. The CDR3 extends over 14 amino acids. The CDR3 nucleotides read TGTGCCAGCAGTCTAGGCCCGCTTAGAGAGACCCAGTACTTC. As protein: CASSLGPLRETQYF.

The CDR3 DNA reads TGTGCCATCATGGTGGGGCAGGGCTACGAGCAGTACTTC. Translated: CAIMVGQGYEQYF. The rearrangement joins TRBV10-3 to TRBJ2-7, with D perhaps TRBD1 (5 bases). From germline, CDR1 is ENHRY and CDR2 SYGVKD. The CDR3 runs 13 residues. Trimming shortened V by 7 bases and J by 3 bases, and 13 bases separated the two germline ends.

V is TRBV15 and J is TRBJ1-2; no definite D call. Germline V lookup: CDR1 LNHNV, CDR2 YYDKDF (reference sequence). This CDR3 is 15 amino acids long. V was trimmed by 4 bases and J by 1 base, leaving 13 bases between them. DNA of the CDR3: TGTGCCACCAGCACCGTGGACTACCTTAACTATGGCTACACCTTC. Protein product: CATSTVDYLNYGYTF. Full variable domain (rest looked up from reference TRBV15 and TRBJ1-2): DAMVIQNPRYQVTQFGKPVTLSCSQTLNHNVMYWYQQKSSQAPKLLFHYYDKDFNNEADTPDNFQSRRPNTSFCFLDIRSPGLGDTAMYLCATSTVDYLNYGYTFGSGTRLTVV.

The V and J genes are TRBV25-1 and TRBJ1-4; D remains unclear. Germline V gene sequence: CDR1 MGHDK, CDR2 SYGVNS. Trimming pared 1 base from V and 8 bases from J, leaving 11 bases between. The CDR3 is 14 amino acids. In DNA, the CDR3 is TGTGCCAGCAGTGAATCTTTGGTTCAGGAAAAACTGTTTTTT. Its translation: CASSESLVQEKLFF. The full variable domain, in which reference TRBV25-1 and TRBJ1-4 provide the parts outside the CDR3, is EADIYQTPRYLVIGTGKKITLECSQTMGHDKMYWYQQDPGMELHLIHYSYGVNSTEKGDLSSESTVSRIRTEHFPLTLESARPSHTSQYLCASSESLVQEKLFFGSGTQLSVL.